The entry that follows covers one T cell receptor (beta chain) sequence. The antigen is unknown. V gave up 4 bases and J gave up 4 bases; unmatched junction bases: 9. The CDR3 has 16 residues. Germline V lookup: CDR1 MNHEY, CDR2 SMNVEV (reference sequence). This sample is drawn from a study of T cell responses to AZD1222 COVID-19 vaccine. Study details: Pooled samples include second doses given at about 4 or 12 weeks.

Broader study findings: Just 5 or 6 AZD1222 recipients tested seropositive at baseline.

Clones were read by immunoSEQ multiplex PCR, and TCRdb kept only the in-frame ones, dropping some. This sample has roughly 62,000 clones, with about 74% found just once. Sequencing used peripheral blood, obtained on day 0 of AZD1222 vaccination. The V gene is TRBV27, the J gene TRBJ2-1, with 8 bases that match TRBD1. The sequence was collected from an adult in good health. This chain's CDR3 is CASSSSGTGFYNEQFF. CDR3 nucleotides: TGTGCCAGCAGTTCGTCCGGGACAGGATTTTACAATGAGCAGTTCTTC.